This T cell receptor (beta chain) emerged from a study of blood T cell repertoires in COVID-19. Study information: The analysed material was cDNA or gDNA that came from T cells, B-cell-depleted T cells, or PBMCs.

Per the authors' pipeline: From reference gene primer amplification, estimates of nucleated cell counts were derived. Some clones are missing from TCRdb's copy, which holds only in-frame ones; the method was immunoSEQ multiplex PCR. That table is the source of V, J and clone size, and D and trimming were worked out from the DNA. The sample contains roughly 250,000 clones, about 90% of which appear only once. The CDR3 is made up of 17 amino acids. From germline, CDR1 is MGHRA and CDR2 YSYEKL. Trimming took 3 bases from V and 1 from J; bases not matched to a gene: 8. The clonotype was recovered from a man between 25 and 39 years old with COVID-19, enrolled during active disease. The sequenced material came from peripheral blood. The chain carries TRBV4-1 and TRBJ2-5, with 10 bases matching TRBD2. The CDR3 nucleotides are TGCGCCAGCAGCCATTGGGGGGCTAGCGGGGGCCAAGAGACCCAGTACTTC. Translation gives CASSHWGASGGQETQYF.